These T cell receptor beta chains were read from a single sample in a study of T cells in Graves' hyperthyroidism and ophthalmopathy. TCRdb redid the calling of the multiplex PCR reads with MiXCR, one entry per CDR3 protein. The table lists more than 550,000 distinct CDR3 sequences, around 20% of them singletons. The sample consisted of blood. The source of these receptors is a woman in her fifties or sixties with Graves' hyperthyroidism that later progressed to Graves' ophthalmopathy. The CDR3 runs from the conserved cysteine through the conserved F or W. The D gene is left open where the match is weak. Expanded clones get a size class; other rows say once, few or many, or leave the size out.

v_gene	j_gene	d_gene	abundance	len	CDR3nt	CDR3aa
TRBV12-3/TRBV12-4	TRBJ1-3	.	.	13	TGTGCCAGCAGCCAATCGACAGGAAACACCATATATTTT	CASSQSTGNTIYF
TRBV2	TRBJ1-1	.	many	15	TGTGCCAGCAGTTCCCGGACAGACCTGAACACTGAAGCTTTCTTT	CASSSRTDLNTEAFF
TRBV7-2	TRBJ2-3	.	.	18	TGTGCCAGCAGCTTAGCCGGGGTCGGCGGAGGAATCACAGATACGCAGTATTTT	CASSLAGVGGGITDTQYF
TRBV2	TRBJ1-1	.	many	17	TGTGCCAGCAGTGAGATCCCGGGGAGATGGGTGAACACTGAAGCTTTCTTT	CASSEIPGRWVNTEAFF
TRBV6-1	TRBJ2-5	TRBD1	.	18	TGTGCCAGCAGTGCGGGACAGGGGGCGAATCCGTACCAAGAGACCCAGTACTTC	CASSAGQGANPYQETQYF
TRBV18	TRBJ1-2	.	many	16	TGTGCCAGCTCACGTACTAGGACAGTGGCTAACTATGGCTACACCTTC	CASSRTRTVANYGYTF
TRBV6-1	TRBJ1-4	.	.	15	TGTGCCAGCAGTCCCCGGGGATACCAAAATGAAAAACTGTTTTTT	CASSPRGYQNEKLFF
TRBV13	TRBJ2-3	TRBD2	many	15	TGTGCCAGCAGCTTAGAAAGCGGGGGATCAGATACGCAGTATTTT	CASSLESGGSDTQYF
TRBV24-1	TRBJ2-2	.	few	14	TGTGCCACCAGTGATTTTTCGGGTCCCGGGGAGCTGTTTTTT	CATSDFSGPGELFF
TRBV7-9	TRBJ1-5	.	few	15	TGTGCCAGCAGCTTAGGGTCAGGGCCACAGCAGCCCCAGCATTTT	CASSLGSGPQQPQHF
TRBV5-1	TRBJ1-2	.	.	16	TGCGCCAGCAGCTTGGATCCAGACACCTCTAACTATGGCTACACCTTC	CASSLDPDTSNYGYTF
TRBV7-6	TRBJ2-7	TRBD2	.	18	TGTGCCGGCAGCCCGAGACTAGCGGGGGGCCTACTGTCCTACGAGCAGTACTTC	CAGSPRLAGGLLSYEQYF
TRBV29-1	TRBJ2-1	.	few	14	TGCAGCGTTGAAGGGGGGGCGGCCTACAATGAGCAGTTCTTC	CSVEGGAAYNEQFF
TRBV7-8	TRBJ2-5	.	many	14	TGTGCCAGCAGCGCCCCTCAGGTTAGGGAGACCCAGTACTTC	CASSAPQVRETQYF
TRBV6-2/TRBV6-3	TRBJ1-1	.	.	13	TGTGCCAGCACCTCAGGAGGGGCTGCTGAAGCTTTCTTT	CASTSGGAAEAFF
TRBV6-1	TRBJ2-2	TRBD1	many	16	TGTGCCAGCAGTTACCCGGGACAGGTGAACACCGGGGAGCTGTTTTTT	CASSYPGQVNTGELFF
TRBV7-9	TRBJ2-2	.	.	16	TGTGCCAGCAGCTTCCGGGTACAGGCGAACACCGGGGAGCTGTTTTTT	CASSFRVQANTGELFF
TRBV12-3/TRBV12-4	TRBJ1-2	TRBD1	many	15	TGTGCCAGCAGTTTTGGCAGGGGGGCGGACTATGGCTACACCTTC	CASSFGRGADYGYTF
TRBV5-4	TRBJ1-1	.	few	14	TGTGCCAGCAGCGCAGGGTTTCAGAACACTGAAGCTTTCTTT	CASSAGFQNTEAFF
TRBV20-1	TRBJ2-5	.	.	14	TGCAGTGCTAGAGGTGACTCTTGGGAGGAGACCCAGTACTTC	CSARGDSWEETQYF
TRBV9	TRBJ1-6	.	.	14	TGTGCCAGCAGCGTAGAACAGGTTAATTCACCCCTCCACTTT	CASSVEQVNSPLHF
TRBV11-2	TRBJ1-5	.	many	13	TGTGCCAGCAGCTTAGAGTACAATCAGCCCCAGCATTTT	CASSLEYNQPQHF
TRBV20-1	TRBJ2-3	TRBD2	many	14	TGCAGTGCTTTTAAGCGGGGAGGCGCAGATACGCAGTATTTT	CSAFKRGGADTQYF
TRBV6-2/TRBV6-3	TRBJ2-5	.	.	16	TGTGCCAGCAGTTACTCGAACACCGGGATCCAAGAGACCCAGTACTTC	CASSYSNTGIQETQYF
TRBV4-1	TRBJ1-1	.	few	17	TGCGCCAGCAGCCAAGGATATTATCTGGGACAGAACACTGAAGCTTTCTTT	CASSQGYYLGQNTEAFF
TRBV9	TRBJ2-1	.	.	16	TGTGCCAGCAGCGCAATTGAAGGGCCCTCCTACAATGAGCAGTTCTTC	CASSAIEGPSYNEQFF
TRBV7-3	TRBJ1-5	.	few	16	TGTGCCAGCAGCCCCGCGGGTGGGGTAATGGATCAGCCCCAGCATTTT	CASSPAGGVMDQPQHF
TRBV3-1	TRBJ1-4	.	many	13	TGTGCCAGCAGGGGGACGGGAGGCGAAAAACTGTTTTTT	CASRGTGGEKLFF
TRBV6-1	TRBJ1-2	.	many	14	TGTGCCAGCAGTAGACGGGGCCAGTTCTATGGCTACACCTTC	CASSRRGQFYGYTF
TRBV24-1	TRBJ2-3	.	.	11	TGTGCCACCAACTACACAGATACGCAGTATTTT	CATNYTDTQYF
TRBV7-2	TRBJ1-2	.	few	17	TGTGCCAGCAGCTGGGCCACAGGCGGTGGTTGGGACTATGGCTACACCTTC	CASSWATGGGWDYGYTF
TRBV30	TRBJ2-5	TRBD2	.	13	TGTGCCTGGATGGGAGGGATCGGAGAGACCCAGTACTTC	CAWMGGIGETQYF
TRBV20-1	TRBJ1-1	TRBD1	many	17	TGCAGTGCTAGAGATAGAGGACAGGGGCTATTTCGGGGTGAAGCTTTCTTT	CSARDRGQGLFRGEAFF
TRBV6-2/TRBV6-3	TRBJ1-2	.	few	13	TGTGCCGCAAACCGGGGAAAAAGCTATGGCTACACCTTC	CAANRGKSYGYTF
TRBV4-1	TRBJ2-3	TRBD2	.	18	TGCGCCAGCAGCCAACAACGGCGGACTAGCGGGTTAGGGGATACGCAGTATTTT	CASSQQRRTSGLGDTQYF
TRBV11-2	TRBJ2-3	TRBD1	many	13	TGTGCCAGCAGCCCAGACAGGGCGGATACGCAGTATTTT	CASSPDRADTQYF
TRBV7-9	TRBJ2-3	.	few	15	TGTGCCAGCAGCTTATCCAGGCAAGCTCCAGATACGCAGTATTTT	CASSLSRQAPDTQYF
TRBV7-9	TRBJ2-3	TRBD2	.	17	TGTGCCAGCAGCATGGGACTAGCGGGGGCGTTCACAGATACGCAGTATTTT	CASSMGLAGAFTDTQYF
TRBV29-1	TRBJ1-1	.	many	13	TGCAGCGTTGAAGATCTGTTGAACACTGAAGCTTTCTTT	CSVEDLLNTEAFF
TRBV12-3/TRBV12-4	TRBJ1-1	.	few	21	TGTGCCAGCAGCTCACCCCGGACAGTGGCTCCGTTCGGCGGTTTGAACACTGAAGCTTTCTTT	CASSSPRTVAPFGGLNTEAFF
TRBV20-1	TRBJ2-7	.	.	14	TGCAGTGCTAGTCGTGGGGGGCTTTCCTACGAGCAGTACTTC	CSASRGGLSYEQYF